The rows below give T cell receptor beta chains drawn from one sample of a study of blood T cell repertoires in COVID-19. Method: immunoSEQ multiplex PCR; TCRdb's copy keeps in-frame clones and lacks some. The table shows under 200,000 clones, with 88% occurring only once. Material: peripheral blood. The source is a man aged 35-49 years with active or convalescent COVID-19. The CDR3 runs from the conserved cysteine through the conserved F or W. The D gene is left open where the match is weak. Clone size appears in some rows only: once, few, many, or a class for an expanded clone.

J,V,size,D,DNA,CDR3
TRBJ2-7,TRBV6-6,-,-,TGTGCCAGCAGGACGGGGGGCCGTGACGAGCAGTACTTC,CASRTGGRDEQYF
TRBJ2-5,TRBV9,-,-,TGTGCCAGCAGCCTCCATGGACAGTTACAAGAGACCCAGTACTTC,CASSLHGQLQETQYF
TRBJ1-2,TRBV19,-,TRBD1,TGTGCCAGTAGTATGGTGGACAGGGTAATTGGCTACACCTTC,CASSMVDRVIGYTF
TRBJ2-7,TRBV5-1,-,-,TGCGCCAGCAGCTTGCCGGCAGGCGAGCAGTACTTC,CASSLPAGEQYF
TRBJ2-7,TRBV4-1,-,TRBD1,TGCGCCAGCAGCTTGGAACCGGGACAGGTCTACGAGCAGTACTTC,CASSLEPGQVYEQYF
TRBJ1-1,TRBV30,-,TRBD1,TGTGCCTGGAGCAGGGGGAGCACTGAAGCTTTCTTT,CAWSRGSTEAFF
TRBJ2-1,TRBV19,-,TRBD2,TGTGCCAGTAGCTCGCGGGGGAGCGGGGGGTACAATGAGCAGTTCTTC,CASSSRGSGGYNEQFF
TRBJ1-3,TRBV29-1,-,-,TGCAGCGTTAAAGGGAGAGCTGGAAACACCATATATTTT,CSVKGRAGNTIYF
TRBJ2-7,TRBV4-1,-,TRBD1,TGCGCCAGCAGCCACGAGGGACAGGGGATCGACGAGCAGTACTTC,CASSHEGQGIDEQYF
TRBJ2-7,TRBV6-2/TRBV6-3,-,TRBD2,TGTGCCAGCAGCACCCCGGGAACTAGCGCGGTAGGGCGTCGGGGCGAGCAGTACTTC,CASSTPGTSAVGRRGEQYF
TRBJ2-7,TRBV5-1,-,-,TGCGCCAGCAGCAGGACCAGACAGTACGAGCAGTACTTC,CASSRTRQYEQYF
TRBJ2-2,TRBV6-6,once,TRBD2,TGTGCCAGCAGTCCTTCGACTAGCGGGATCCACACCGGGGAGCTGTTTTTT,CASSPSTSGIHTGELFF
TRBJ1-3,TRBV5-1,-,TRBD1,TGCGCCAGCACTCAGGGACAGAGCTCTGGAAACACCATATATTTT,CASTQGQSSGNTIYF
TRBJ2-1,TRBV18,-,TRBD2,TGTGCCAGCTCACCATGGACTAGCGGTCCCTCCTACAATGAGCAGTTCTTC,CASSPWTSGPSYNEQFF
TRBJ1-1,TRBV28,-,TRBD1,TGTGCCAGCAGTTCCTACAGGGGCAGGACTGAAGCTTTCTTT,CASSSYRGRTEAFF
TRBJ2-1,TRBV29-1,-,TRBD1,TGCAGCGCTAGACAGGGTGGCCCAAATGAGCAGTTCTTC,CSARQGGPNEQFF
TRBJ1-3,TRBV4-1,-,-,TGCGCCAGCAGCCGCGGACATACCGGGCGAAGCTATTCAAGACCCATATATTTT,CASSRGHTGRSYSRPIYF
TRBJ1-4,TRBV12-3/TRBV12-4,-,-,TGTGCCAGCAACCCGCGGGGGTCTGAAAAACTGTTTTTT,CASNPRGSEKLFF
TRBJ2-1,TRBV6-5,-,TRBD1,TGTGCCAGCAGTAACCGGGACAGGGGTTTTCATGAGCAGTTCTTC,CASSNRDRGFHEQFF
TRBJ1-2,TRBV2,-,-,TGTGCCAGCAGTGGTGAAGGGGTGGGCTACACCTTC,CASSGEGVGYTF
TRBJ1-6,TRBV6-5,once,-,TGTGCCAGCAGTTTAGGGAAAACAGGGAATAATTCACCCCTCCACTTT,CASSLGKTGNNSPLHF
TRBJ1-3,TRBV6-5,-,-,TGTGCCAGCAGTTTAGCGGGGTCTGGAAACACCATATATTTT,CASSLAGSGNTIYF
TRBJ1-2,TRBV6-1,-,-,TGTGCCAGCAGTGAAGGAAGGAGGGGAGTCGGCTATGGCTACACCTTC,CASSEGRRGVGYGYTF
TRBJ2-4,TRBV7-2,-,-,TGTGCCAGCAGCCCCACTGATAAAAACATTCAGTACTTC,CASSPTDKNIQYF
TRBJ1-1,TRBV6-2/TRBV6-3,-,-,TGTGCCAGCAGTTATCCCGGGGGAGCTTTCTTT,CASSYPGGAFF
TRBJ1-4,TRBV19,-,TRBD1,TGTGCCAGTAGTTTTCCGACAGGGCGCGAAAAACTGTTTTTT,CASSFPTGREKLFF
TRBJ2-6,TRBV18,-,-,TGTGCCAGCTCACCACAGAGCTCTGGGGCCAACGTCCTGACTTTC,CASSPQSSGANVLTF
TRBJ1-6,TRBV11-2,-,-,TGTGCCAGCAGCTTAGCCGGCCAACTAGCACCCCTCCACTTT,CASSLAGQLAPLHF
TRBJ1-1,TRBV7-9,-,-,TGTGCCAGCAGATACGGGACACATGAAGCTTTCTTT,CASRYGTHEAFF
TRBJ1-3,TRBV23-1,-,-,TGCGCCAGCAGTCCGGTTACAGGAGACTCTGGAAACACCATATATTTT,CASSPVTGDSGNTIYF
TRBJ1-5,TRBV19,-,-,TGTGCCAGTAGGATTAAGAATTCGGGGGGGCCCCAGCATTTT,CASRIKNSGGPQHF
TRBJ2-7,TRBV10-1,-,-,TGCGCCAGCCCCCCCCCAATAGCGGAGCCCTCCTACGAGCAGTACTTC,CASPPPIAEPSYEQYF
TRBJ2-7,TRBV27,-,TRBD2,TGTGCCAGCAGTCCGCGGTGGAGGGAGGGATACGAGCAGTACTTC,CASSPRWREGYEQYF
TRBJ2-3,TRBV7-3,-,-,TGTGCCAGCAGCCCGGTTAGCCTTACGACAGTAAACACAGATACGCAGTATTTT,CASSPVSLTTVNTDTQYF
TRBJ1-1,TRBV12-3/TRBV12-4,-,TRBD1,TGTGCCAGCAGGAGACAGGGGGCTACTGAAGCTTTCTTT,CASRRQGATEAFF